Presented here are 15 T cell receptor beta chains from one specimen sequenced in a study of neoadjuvant anti-PD-1 for oral cavity cancer. Produced via immunoSEQ multiplex PCR; TCRdb's table is partial and in-frame only. The sample has about 8,500 clones; around 75% are singletons. Time point specified: after neoadjuvant nivolumab, at surgical resection. The material was PBMCs, obtained after nivolumab (anti-PD-1) treatment. All receptors come from a person between 35 and 79 years old with oral cavity squamous cell carcinoma.

This rearrangement joins TRBV7-9 to TRBJ1-4; D remains unclear. Trimming cost V 6 bases and J 1 base, with 9 bases left between them. Germline V gives CDR1 SEHNR, CDR2 FQNEAQ (reference sequence). This CDR3 comprises 14 residues. The CDR3 loop reads CASSSGRTNEKLFF. The CDR3 DNA reads as TGTGCCAGCAGTTCAGGTCGAACTAATGAAAAACTGTTTTTT. Variable domain in full (rest from reference TRBV7-9 and TRBJ1-4): DTGVSQNPRHKITKRGQNVTFRCDPISEHNRLYWYRQTLGQGPEFLTYFQNEAQLEKSRLLSDRFSAERPKGSFSTLEIQRTEQGDSAMYLCASSSGRTNEKLFFGSGTQLSVL.

The chain carries TRBV5-1 and TRBJ1-4, with D maybe TRBD1 (6 bases). Germline V gene sequence: CDR1 SGHRS, CDR2 YFSETQ. V was pared by 7 bases and J by 0 bases, with 10 bases between. The CDR3 contains 14 residues. CDR3 amino acids: CASATGSTNEKLFF. The CDR3 DNA sequence: TGCGCCAGCGCAACAGGGTCAACTAATGAAAAACTGTTTTTT.

The rearrangement joins TRBV6-1 to TRBJ2-3; the match to TRBD2 covers 7 bases. Per the germline V gene, CDR1 is MNHNS and CDR2 is SASEGT. The CDR3 extends over 15 amino acids. The V segment lost 6 bases and the J segment 0 bases; nucleotides outside the gene matches: 6. CDR3 in amino acids: CASRRSGSSTDTQYF. CDR3 coding DNA: TGTGCCAGCAGACGTAGCGGGTCTAGCACAGATACGCAGTATTTT.

The rearrangement uses TRBV7-9 and TRBJ2-7; the D is unclear. Deletions cut 8 bases from V and 3 bases from J, with 11 bases between. The CDR3 is 12 residues long. Germline lookup yields CDR1 SEHNR and CDR2 FQNEAQ (reference sequence). The CDR3 loop is CASLGNHYEQYF. In nucleotides, the CDR3 is TGTGCCAGCTTGGGGAATCACTACGAGCAGTACTTC.

The table lists this clone with a count of one. The gene calls are TRBV25-1 and TRBJ2-2, with D tentatively TRBD1 (6 bases). The ends were cut back, 3 bases at V and 4 bases at J, with 18 bases in the middle. The CDR3 is made up of 17 amino acids. Germline values: CDR1 MGHDK, CDR2 SYGVNS. The CDR3, as DNA: TGTGCCAGCAGTGATCGGTTGGGCTTAGGGGGCACCGGGGAGCTGTTTTTT. It is translated as CASSDRLGLGGTGELFF.

This clone appeared a single time. The V and J genes are TRBV30 and TRBJ1-5, with D uncertain. This CDR3 has 16 residues. The V gene's germline CDR1 is GTSNPN and CDR2 SVGIG (reference sequence). Between the trimmed V and J ends, which lost 0 bases and 6 bases, there was a span of 18 bases. DNA of the CDR3: TGTGCCTGGAGTGTACAAACGGGCAGGCCAGGTCAGCCCCAGCATTTT. Protein sequence: CAWSVQTGRPGQPQHF.

J is TRBJ2-7 and V is TRBV7-9, with D perhaps TRBD1 (6 bases). Germline lookup yields CDR1 SEHNR and CDR2 FQNEAQ (reference sequence). V lost 1 base and J 6 bases, leaving 13 bases between the germline ends. The CDR3 spans 14 residues. CDR3 residues: CASSLEIRGAEQYF. The CDR3 DNA sequence: TGTGCCAGCAGCTTAGAGATCAGGGGCGCCGAGCAGTACTTC.

CDR3 protein: CASNGKVGSPLHF. The CDR3 coding sequence is TGTGCCAGTAATGGAAAAGTTGGTTCGCCCCTCCACTTT. The V call is TRBV19, the J call TRBJ1-6, with no clear D. V was pared by 7 bases and J by 13 bases, with 17 bases between. CDR3 length: 13 residues. In germline, CDR1 is LNHDA, CDR2 SQIVND (reference sequence).

The V call is TRBV7-8, the J call TRBJ2-5; 8 bases fit TRBD2. Germline-derived CDR1 and CDR2 are SGHVS and FQNEAQ. The CDR3 runs to 15 residues. V trimming: 3 bases; J trimming: 5 bases; junction bases outside the gene matches: 8. The CDR3 coding sequence is TGTGCCAGCAGCTTTCGGACTAGCAGCCTGGAGACCCAGTACTTC. Protein: CASSFRTSSLETQYF.

The chain couples TRBV5-5 to TRBJ1-6; D is possibly TRBD1 (5 bases). The germline V gene has CDR1 SGHKS and CDR2 YYEKEE (reference sequence). V was trimmed by 4 bases and J by 3 bases, leaving 17 bases between them. This CDR3 has 17 amino acids. CDR3 residues: CASSTTGLVNYNSPLHF. CDR3 DNA sequence: TGTGCCAGCAGCACTACAGGCCTCGTGAACTATAATTCACCCCTCCACTTT.

The chain recombines TRBV5-1 with TRBJ2-7; D possibly uses TRBD1 or TRBD2 (6 bases each). This CDR3 spans 17 amino acids. The germline V and J ends were trimmed by 4 bases and 3 bases, with 23 bases remaining between them. Germline V gives CDR1 SGHRS, CDR2 YFSETQ. CDR3 in DNA: TGCGCCAGCAGCCGGGACCAGGGAGTAGGAGGGGGCTACGAGCAGTACTTC. This gives the protein CASSRDQGVGGGYEQYF.

The rearrangement uses TRBV5-5 and TRBJ1-1; D unresolved. There are 13 residues in the CDR3. V dropped 5 bases and J dropped 0 bases, with 8 bases sitting between them. Per the germline V gene, CDR1 is SGHKS and CDR2 is YYEKEE (reference sequence). CDR3 coding DNA: TGTGCCAGCAGGGAGGCAATGAACACTGAAGCTTTCTTT. It translates to CASREAMNTEAFF.

This rearrangement joins TRBV5-1 to TRBJ2-3; 16 positions agree with TRBD2. Germline V gene sequence: CDR1 SGHRS, CDR2 YFSETQ. The trim removed 7 bases at V and 2 bases at J, leaving 4 bases unmatched. This CDR3 is 16 amino acids long. In nucleotides, the CDR3 is TGCGCCAGCTCGGGACTAGCGGGGGGGATCACAGATACGCAGTATTTT. It codes for CASSGLAGGITDTQYF. Full variable domain (remainder filled in from reference TRBV5-1 and TRBJ2-3): KAGVTQTPRYLIKTRGQQVTLSCSPISGHRSVSWYQQTPGQGLQFLFEYFSETQRNKGNFPGRFSGRQFSNSRSEMNVSTLELGDSALYLCASSGLAGGITDTQYFGPGTRLTVL.

This sequence joins TRBV10-1 and TRBJ2-7; 7 nucleotides line up with TRBD2. Germline loops: CDR1 WNHNN, CDR2 SYGVQD (reference sequence). The CDR3 has 16 residues. The J segment lost 9 bases and the V segment lost 6 bases, leaving 20 bases of the junction unmatched. The CDR3 nucleotides read TGCGCCAGCAGCCCAGCCCCGGGGGGATCCTTACGTGGGCAGTACTTC. Protein sequence: CASSPAPGGSLRGQYF.

By share of the sample, this clone is large. V gene TRBV27 combines with J gene TRBJ2-1; D may be TRBD1 (8 bases). Germline V gene data show CDR1 as MNHEY and CDR2 as SMNVEV (reference sequence). Trimming pared 6 bases from V and 9 bases from J, leaving 15 bases between. This CDR3 is 13 amino acids long. CDR3 sequence: CASSHRGGGEQFF. The CDR3 region has the DNA TGTGCCAGCAGCCACAGGGGGGGAGGTGAGCAGTTCTTC.